The source of this T cell receptor (beta chain) is a study of blood T cell repertoires in COVID-19. The ends were cut back, 0 bases at V and 2 bases at J, with 17 bases in the middle. The CDR3 is 17 residues long. Germline CDR1 is SGHKS and CDR2 is YYEKEE (reference sequence). Original handling: Cell counts per sample came from amplifying reference gene primers. Only in-frame clones appear in the TCRdb table, and some are missing; sequencing was by immunoSEQ multiplex PCR. That table gives V, J and clone size, and the DNA gave D and trimming. This table holds under 500,000 clones, around 89% found once.

This TCR came from a woman aged 30 to 39 with acute or convalescent COVID-19. The sample was peripheral blood. The V gene is TRBV5-5, the J gene TRBJ1-2; D call uncertain. CDR3 loop: CASSLGAAGGINYGYTF. The CDR3 DNA sequence: TGTGCCAGCAGCTTGGGGGCGGCGGGCGGTATAAACTATGGCTACACCTTC.